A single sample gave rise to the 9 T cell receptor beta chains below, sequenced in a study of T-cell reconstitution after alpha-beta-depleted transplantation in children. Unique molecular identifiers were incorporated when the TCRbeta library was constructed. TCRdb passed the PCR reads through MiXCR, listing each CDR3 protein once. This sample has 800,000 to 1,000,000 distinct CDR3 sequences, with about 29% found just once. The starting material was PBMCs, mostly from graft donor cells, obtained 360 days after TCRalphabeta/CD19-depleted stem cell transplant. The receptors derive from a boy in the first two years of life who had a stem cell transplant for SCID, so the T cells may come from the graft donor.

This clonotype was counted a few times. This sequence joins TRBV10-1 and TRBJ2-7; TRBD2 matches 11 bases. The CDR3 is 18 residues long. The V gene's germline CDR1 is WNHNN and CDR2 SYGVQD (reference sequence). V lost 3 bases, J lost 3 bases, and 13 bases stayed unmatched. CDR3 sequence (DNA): TGCGCCAGCAGTGACACCCACCGGCGACTAGCGGGACACTACGAGCAGTACTTC. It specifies CASSDTHRRLAGHYEQYF.

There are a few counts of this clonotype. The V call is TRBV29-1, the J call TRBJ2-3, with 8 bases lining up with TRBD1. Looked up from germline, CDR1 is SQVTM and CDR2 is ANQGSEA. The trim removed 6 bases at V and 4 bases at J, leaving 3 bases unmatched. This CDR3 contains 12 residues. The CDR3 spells CSVDRVPDTQYF. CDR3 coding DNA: TGCAGCGTGGACAGGGTCCCAGATACGCAGTATTTT.

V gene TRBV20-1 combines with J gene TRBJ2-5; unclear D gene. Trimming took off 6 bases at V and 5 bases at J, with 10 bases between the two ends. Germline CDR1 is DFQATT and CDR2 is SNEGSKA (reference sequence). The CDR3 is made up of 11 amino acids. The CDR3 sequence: CSAQKPETQYF. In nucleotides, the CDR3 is TGCAGTGCCCAAAAACCGGAGACCCAGTACTTC.

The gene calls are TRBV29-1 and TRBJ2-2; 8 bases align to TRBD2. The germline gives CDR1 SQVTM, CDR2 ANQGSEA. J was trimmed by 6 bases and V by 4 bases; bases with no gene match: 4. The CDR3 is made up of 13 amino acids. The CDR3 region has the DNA TGCAGCGTTGGCGGGGGGAAGTCCGGGGAGCTGTTTTTT. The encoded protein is CSVGGGKSGELFF.

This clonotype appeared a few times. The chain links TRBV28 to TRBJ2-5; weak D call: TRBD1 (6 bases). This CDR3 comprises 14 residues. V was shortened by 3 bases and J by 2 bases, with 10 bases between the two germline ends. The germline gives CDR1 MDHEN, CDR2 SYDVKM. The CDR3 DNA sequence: TGTGCCAGCAGTTTTAACGACAGGCAAGAGACCCAGTACTTC. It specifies CASSFNDRQETQYF.

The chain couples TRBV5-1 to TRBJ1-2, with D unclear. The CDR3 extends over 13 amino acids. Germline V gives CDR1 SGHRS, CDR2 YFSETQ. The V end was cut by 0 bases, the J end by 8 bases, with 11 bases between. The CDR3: CASSLEATGGYTF. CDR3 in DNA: TGCGCCAGCAGCTTGGAGGCGACCGGGGGCTACACCTTC.

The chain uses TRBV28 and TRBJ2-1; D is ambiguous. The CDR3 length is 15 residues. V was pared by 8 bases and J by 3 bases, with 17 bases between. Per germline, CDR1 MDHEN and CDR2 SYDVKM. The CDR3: CASSSVDWGYNEQFF. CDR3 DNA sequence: TGTGCCAGCTCATCGGTGGATTGGGGCTACAATGAGCAGTTCTTC.

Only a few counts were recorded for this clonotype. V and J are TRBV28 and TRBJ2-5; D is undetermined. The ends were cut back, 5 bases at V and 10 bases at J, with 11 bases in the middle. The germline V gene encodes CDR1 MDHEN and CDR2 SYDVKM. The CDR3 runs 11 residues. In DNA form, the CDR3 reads TGTGCCAGCAGTCGCGAGGTTGACCAGTACTTC. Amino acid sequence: CASSREVDQYF. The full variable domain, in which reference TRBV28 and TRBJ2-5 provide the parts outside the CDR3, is DVKVTQSSRYLVKRTGEKVFLECVQDMDHENMFWYRQDPGLGLRLIYFSYDVKMKEKGDIPEGYSVSREKKERFSLILESASTNQTSMYLCASSREVDQYFGPGTRLLVL.

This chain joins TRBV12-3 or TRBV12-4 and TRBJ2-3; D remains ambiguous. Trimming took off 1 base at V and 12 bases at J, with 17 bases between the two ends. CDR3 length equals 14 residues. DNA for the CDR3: TGTGCCAGCAGTTTAGAAGGTGGCGATGAGCGTCAGTATTTT. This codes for CASSLEGGDERQYF.